This is a list of T cell receptor beta chains from one sample in a study of beta chain features in type 1 diabetes. The assay was immunoSEQ multiplex PCR, and TCRdb's table has in-frame clones only and misses some. The sample records some 150,000 clones, 9% being singletons. The sample taken for sequencing was central memory CD4+ T cells from blood. The source of these receptors is a woman in her twenties or thirties with type 1 diabetes. CDR3s include the opening cysteine and the closing phenylalanine or tryptophan. The D gene is left open where the match is weak. The size entry is marked missing in some rows and otherwise reads once, few, many or a size class.

cdr3_aa	cdr3_nt	v_call	clone_size	cdr3_length	d_call	j_call
CASSLGPFLGAGYTF	TGTGCCAGCAGCTTGGGTCCCTTTTTGGGGGCTGGCTACACCTTC	TRBV5-6	few	15	.	TRBJ1-2
CAWSTLVGGGYTDTQYF	TGTGCCTGGAGTACCCTCGTTGGGGGAGGTTACACAGATACGCAGTATTTT	TRBV30	few	17	.	TRBJ2-3
CASSPLSPSYEQYF	TGTGCCAGCTCACCACTCTCCCCCTCCTACGAGCAGTACTTC	TRBV18	.	14	.	TRBJ2-7
CASSPRTGGGYTF	TGTGCCAGCAGCCCGCGGACAGGGGGCGGCTACACCTTC	TRBV14	.	13	TRBD1	TRBJ1-2
CASSVATGGFSYEQYF	TGCGCCAGCAGCGTAGCGACAGGTGGCTTCTCCTACGAGCAGTACTTC	TRBV5-1	.	16	.	TRBJ2-7
CASSLGLDSAQYF	TGTGCCAGCAGCTTAGGGCTAGACTCGGCGCAGTATTTT	TRBV13	.	13	.	TRBJ2-3
CATSRDGGEYEQYF	TGTGCCACCAGCAGAGATGGGGGGGAGTACGAGCAGTACTTC	TRBV15	.	14	TRBD2	TRBJ2-7
CSVGTSGAPGTQYF	TGCAGCGTGGGGACTAGCGGGGCCCCGGGGACCCAGTACTTC	TRBV29-1	few	14	TRBD2	TRBJ2-5
CASSLVAGVVYEQYF	TGTGCCAGCAGCTTAGTGGCGGGAGTGGTATACGAGCAGTACTTC	TRBV7-2	few	15	TRBD2	TRBJ2-7
CASSLETSGPSSYNEQFF	TGTGCCAGCAGCTTGGAGACTAGCGGGCCGAGCTCCTACAATGAGCAGTTCTTC	TRBV5-6	.	18	TRBD2	TRBJ2-1
CASGAGRGQGYTF	TGTGCCAGCGGGGCGGGGAGGGGCCAAGGCTACACCTTC	TRBV28	.	13	.	TRBJ1-2
CASSLADRGTGQPQHF	TGTGCCAGCAGCTTGGCGGACAGGGGAACGGGACAGCCCCAGCATTTT	TRBV7-8	.	16	TRBD1	TRBJ1-5
CASRRDRVGDTEAFF	TGTGCCAGCAGAAGAGACAGGGTAGGGGACACTGAAGCTTTCTTT	TRBV27	.	15	TRBD1	TRBJ1-1
CASNTSPRNEQFF	TGCGCCAGCAATACTAGCCCTCGCAATGAGCAGTTCTTC	TRBV5-1	few	13	.	TRBJ2-1
CAISTGRASGVQETQYF	TGTGCCATCAGTACCGGGAGGGCTAGCGGGGTCCAAGAGACCCAGTACTTC	TRBV10-3	.	17	TRBD2	TRBJ2-5
CASSLTGWEETQYF	TGTGCCAGCAGCTTGACAGGGTGGGAAGAGACCCAGTACTTC	TRBV5-4	.	14	.	TRBJ2-5
CASSLRYNLAGVTYNEQFF	TGTGCCAGCAGCCTCAGGTACAACCTAGCGGGAGTGACCTACAATGAGCAGTTCTTC	TRBV7-8	few	19	TRBD2	TRBJ2-1
CASSRTRQDTEAFF	TGCGCCAGCAGCAGGACACGCCAGGACACTGAAGCTTTCTTT	TRBV5-1	few	14	.	TRBJ1-1
CASSLAEGGSFSGANVLTF	TGCGCCAGCAGCTTGGCTGAGGGAGGGAGTTTCTCTGGGGCCAACGTCCTGACTTTC	TRBV5-1	.	19	TRBD2	TRBJ2-6
CASSLAIGLNEQFF	TGTGCCAGCAGCTTAGCTATCGGGTTAAATGAGCAGTTCTTC	TRBV7-2	.	14	.	TRBJ2-1